The 32 T cell receptor beta chains below come from one sample, sequenced in a study of regulatory T cells in long-lasting Graves disease (dated by TCRdb to the early 2020s). Interpreted using the paper, the time point label stands for: persistent/refractory GD, antithyroid drugs over 5 years with positive TRAb. For both TCR sequencing and RNA sequencing, RNA was extracted from PBMCs in TRIzol. The method behind the library was multiplex PCR. TCRdb names Illumina HiSeq 4000 as the instrument used. CDR3 regions were amplified by Arm-PCR with iRepertoire HTBI primers to construct TCR beta libraries. Through fastp at Q25 and MiXCR, TCRdb rebuilt clones from the public reads, retaining in-frame beta chains. Each CDR3 protein appears once, grouped with its most common genes and DNA. The sample table lists under 350,000 distinct CDR3 sequences, around a fifth of them with a count of one. The ten most abundant clones make up more than 50% of the sample.

This material consisted of peripheral blood mononuclear cells (PBMCs), taken when the disease was refractory, from a patient treated with antithyroid drugs. Source of these receptors: a female donor with Graves disease.

This clonotype came up a few times. The rearrangement links TRBV6-2 or TRBV6-3 to TRBJ2-1; possibly TRBD2 for D (6 bases). V was trimmed by 2 bases and J by 8 bases, leaving 13 bases between them. This CDR3 spans 14 amino acids. Germline V CDR1 and CDR2: MNHEY, SVGEGT. The CDR3: CASSYGQGGDEQFF. CDR3 DNA: TGTGCCAGCAGTTACGGGCAGGGAGGAGATGAGCAGTTCTTC.

The rearrangement links TRBV5-1 to TRBJ2-2, with D perhaps matching TRBD2 (5 bases). Trimming took 4 bases from V and 4 from J, leaving 14 bases between them. CDR1 and CDR2 from the germline V gene are SGHRS and YFSETQ. This CDR3 has 15 residues. Here the CDR3 reads CASSPRRAGTGELFF. CDR3 sequence (DNA): TGCGCCAGCAGCCCTCGTAGGGCGGGCACCGGGGAGCTGTTTTTT. The variable domain in full, with the rest retrieved from reference TRBV5-1 and TRBJ2-2, is KAGVTQTPRYLIKTRGQQVTLSCSPISGHRSVSWYQQTPGQGLQFLFEYFSETQRNKGNFPGRFSGRQFSNSRSEMNVSTLELGDSALYLCASSPRRAGTGELFFGEGSRLTVL.

Many counts were recorded for this clonotype. This chain uses TRBV27 with TRBJ2-7, with 7 bases lining up with TRBD1. The CDR3 runs to 16 residues. With 4 bases clipped from V and 2 bases from J, the junction kept 11 bases outside the gene matches. The germline V gene has CDR1 MNHEY and CDR2 SMNVEV (reference sequence). The CDR3 loop is CASSSFSWDRPYEQYF. The DNA of the CDR3 is TGTGCCAGCAGTTCTTTCAGCTGGGACAGACCCTACGAGCAGTACTTC.

This clonotype was detected many times. This rearrangement joins TRBV7-2 to TRBJ2-2, with 7 bases identical to TRBD2. The CDR3 contains 14 residues. V lost 6 bases and J lost 10; bases outside the gene matches: 11. Looked up from germline, CDR1 is SGHTA and CDR2 is FQGNSA. The CDR3 coding sequence is TGTGCCAGCAGTCCGTTTCGGGAGGTCCCGGAGCTGTTTTTT. Protein product: CASSPFREVPELFF.

This clonotype has a count of ten or more. This chain joins TRBV9 and TRBJ1-1; D call uncertain. The ends were cut back, 1 base at V and 1 base at J, with 11 bases in the middle. Germline CDR1 and CDR2: SGDLS and YYNGEE. The CDR3 runs to 15 residues. CDR3 in DNA: TGTGCCAGCAGCGTATCGGACCGACCGAACACTGAAGCTTTCTTT. This encodes CASSVSDRPNTEAFF. The full variable domain, its missing parts supplied by reference TRBV9 and TRBJ1-1, is DSGVTQTPKHLITATGQRVTLRCSPRSGDLSVYWYQQSLDQGLQFLIQYYNGEERAKGNILERFSAQQFPDLHSELNLSSLELGDSALYFCASSVSDRPNTEAFFGQGTRLTVV.

J is TRBJ1-1 and V is TRBV19, with D tentatively TRBD1 (5 bases). V lost 3 bases, J lost 4 bases, and 15 bases lay in between. Germline CDR1 LNHDA, CDR2 SQIVND (reference sequence). The CDR3 has 15 amino acids. CDR3 nucleotide sequence: TGTGCCAGTAGTATCATTGTGGGGGGAGTCACTGAAGCTTTCTTT. Translated, it gives CASSIIVGGVTEAFF.

This clonotype was counted at least ten times. The chain has TRBV28 and TRBJ2-5; TRBD2 agrees at 13 bases. The junction had 4 bases not matched to a gene; V was cut back by 5 bases and J by 1 base. Germline CDR1 reads MDHEN; CDR2 reads SYDVKM. The CDR3 consists of 16 residues. The CDR3 DNA reads TGTGCCAGCAGTACGTGGACTAGCGGGAGCCAAGAGACCCAGTACTTC. Its protein product is CASSTWTSGSQETQYF.

Ten or more counts support this clonotype. This sequence joins TRBV11-2 and TRBJ2-5, with TRBD2 matching over 7 bases. This CDR3 is 15 amino acids long. The V and J ends lost 1 base and 5 bases, in that order; junction bases with no gene match: 7. Germline V lookup: CDR1 SGHAT, CDR2 FQNNGV. The CDR3 nucleotides are TGTGCCAGCAGCTTAGGGTCTCGGCGGGAGGAGACCCAGTACTTC. Protein product: CASSLGSRREETQYF.

A note on this clonotype: This may be a read error, as it is one base from a much larger clone. The rearrangement joins TRBV6-5 to TRBJ2-7, with 7 bases lining up with TRBD1. V lost 2 bases and J lost 5; bases outside the gene matches: 9. The CDR3 is 15 residues long. Looked up from germline, CDR1 is MNHEY and CDR2 is SVGAGI. CDR3 DNA sequence: TGTGCCAGCAGTTACGTACAGGGGCTTTCCCACGAGCAGTACTTC. Its protein product is CASSYVQGLSHEQYF.

This clonotype was detected a few times. This chain uses TRBV28 with TRBJ2-2; no reliable D call. Trimming shortened V by 3 bases and J by 10 bases, and 12 bases separated the two germline ends. The CDR3 consists of 13 residues. Germline CDR1 and CDR2: MDHEN and SYDVKM. For the CDR3, the DNA is TGTGCCAGCAGTTTGGGGTGGAACGTGGAGCTGTTTTTT. Its protein is CASSLGWNVELFF.

A word on this clonotype: Since a much larger clone is just one base distant, this may be a read error. The rearrangement joins TRBV20-1 to TRBJ2-5; the match to TRBD2 covers 8 bases. V lost 3 bases, J lost 5 bases, and 14 bases stayed unmatched. Germline CDR1 reads DFQATT; CDR2 reads SNEGSKA (reference sequence). This CDR3 has 16 residues. The CDR3 is CSARVLAEGLGETQYF. CDR3 bases: TGCAGTGCTAGGGTACTAGCGGAAGGGCTGGGTGAGACCCAGTACTTC.

This clonotype has just a few counts. The genes are TRBV18 and TRBJ2-5; TRBD2 matches 9 bases. V shed 0 bases and J 5 bases; nucleotides not matched to a gene: 10. The CDR3 has 17 amino acids. Germline CDR1 KGHSH, CDR2 LQKENI. The CDR3 coding sequence is TGTGCCAGCTCACCACCAGGAAGCGGGAGGATGCGTGAGACCCAGTACTTC. It specifies CASSPPGSGRMRETQYF.

The chain has TRBV20-1 and TRBJ2-5; 16 bases match TRBD2. Germline assignment: CDR1 DFQATT and CDR2 SNEGSKA (reference sequence). This CDR3 contains 18 residues. V shed 8 bases, J shed 4 bases, and the junction held 16 bases outside the gene matches. The CDR3 reads CSPRSGLAGGPSRETQYF. The CDR3 DNA reads TGCAGTCCAAGGTCGGGACTAGCGGGAGGGCCCTCCCGAGAGACCCAGTACTTC.

This clonotype appeared a few times. V and J are TRBV6-1 and TRBJ1-6; 9 bases fit TRBD1. The V segment lost 10 bases and the J segment 7 bases; nucleotides outside the gene matches: 5. This CDR3 spans 13 amino acids. Germline V lookup: CDR1 MNHNS, CDR2 SASEGT. The CDR3 sequence: CAIWDRANSPLHF. In DNA, the CDR3 is TGTGCCATTTGGGACAGGGCCAATTCACCCCTCCACTTT.

The chain uses TRBV7-8 and TRBJ2-7; D remains ambiguous. V dropped 5 bases and J dropped 4 bases, with 12 bases sitting between them. This CDR3 comprises 13 residues. CDR1 SGHVS and CDR2 FQNEAQ come from the germline V gene. CDR3 DNA sequence: TGTGCCAGCAGCCAAGGGTCCCCGTACGAGCAGTACTTC. It yields the protein CASSQGSPYEQYF.

This clonotype was picked up many times. The chain joins TRBV6-1 to TRBJ1-2; tentative D call: TRBD1 (6 bases). With 6 bases removed from V and 0 bases from J, the gap between germline ends came to 11 bases. The CDR3 loop spans 14 amino acids. From germline, CDR1 is MNHNS and CDR2 SASEGT. CDR3: CASRRQATNYGYTF. For the CDR3, the DNA is TGTGCCAGCAGGAGACAGGCAACTAACTATGGCTACACCTTC.

The J gene is TRBJ1-4, the V gene TRBV7-9, with no clear D. V lost 0 bases and J 5 bases, leaving 7 bases between the germline ends. The CDR3 extends over 14 amino acids. Germline CDR1 and CDR2: SEHNR and FQNEAQ (reference sequence). The CDR3 is CASSLALPNEKLFF. The CDR3 coding sequence is TGTGCCAGCAGCTTAGCGTTGCCGAATGAAAAACTGTTTTTT.

This clonotype was recorded at least ten times. The chain has TRBV2 and TRBJ1-2, with D tentatively TRBD1 (5 bases). The germline CDR1 and CDR2 sequences are SNHLY and FYNNEI. V was pared by 6 bases and J by 3 bases, with 14 bases between. The CDR3 covers 14 residues. CDR3 residues: CASSFRVRDYGYTF. In DNA, the CDR3 is TGTGCCAGCAGCTTCAGGGTCAGGGACTATGGCTACACCTTC.

This sequence joins TRBV7-9 and TRBJ1-1, with D unclear. Looked up from germline, CDR1 is SEHNR and CDR2 is FQNEAQ (reference sequence). V lost 2 bases and J lost 2, with 9 bases in between. The length of the CDR3 is 14 residues. The CDR3: CASSLTAGNTEAFF. DNA of the CDR3: TGTGCCAGCAGCTTAACTGCCGGTAACACTGAAGCTTTCTTT.

This clonotype has ten or more counts. J is TRBJ2-5 and V is TRBV28, with D possibly matching TRBD1 (6 bases). The CDR3 sequence is 15 residues long. Trimming removed 5 bases at V and 4 bases at J, with 17 bases between. CDR1 is MDHEN, CDR2 SYDVKM, per germline. The CDR3 sequence: CASSPSGALIETQYF. The DNA of the CDR3 is TGTGCCAGCAGTCCCTCAGGGGCTTTGATAGAGACCCAGTACTTC.

As concerns this clonotype: Just one base apart from a much larger clone, this may be a read error. The chain couples TRBV6-9 to TRBJ1-1; possible D gene TRBD1, 5 bases. V lost 3 bases to trimming and J lost 1 base, with 9 bases between them. Germline CDR1 reads MNHGY; CDR2 reads SVAAGI. CDR3 size: 14 residues. The CDR3 region is CASSYMGRNTEAFF. CDR3 DNA sequence: TGTGCCAGCAGTTACATGGGGCGGAACACTGAAGCTTTCTTT.

This chain connects TRBV19 to TRBJ2-5, with D uncertain. V shed 5 bases and J shed 5 bases, with 12 bases lying between them. The germline CDR1 and CDR2 sequences are LNHDA and SQIVND (reference sequence). The CDR3 extends over 13 amino acids. In DNA, the CDR3 is TGTGCCAGTAGTCAAGGTGATGTCGAGACCCAGTACTTC. Its protein product is CASSQGDVETQYF.

V is TRBV24-1 and J is TRBJ2-3; 10 nucleotides line up with TRBD2. The germline gives CDR1 KGHDR, CDR2 SFDVKD. This CDR3 is 15 amino acids long. The V and J ends lost 3 bases and 4 bases, in that order; junction bases with no gene match: 3. The CDR3 DNA sequence: TGTGCCACCAGTGATGTGGGACTAGCGCCAGATACGCAGTATTTT. Protein product: CATSDVGLAPDTQYF.

This clonotype showed up many times. The chain joins TRBV7-2 to TRBJ2-5; 14 bases are shared with TRBD2. V trimming: 5 bases; J trimming: 1 base; junction bases outside the gene matches: 3. Looked up from germline, CDR1 is SGHTA and CDR2 is FQGNSA. The CDR3 spans 16 residues. The CDR3 sequence is CASSEGLAGGQETQYF. Here the CDR3 DNA reads TGTGCCAGCAGCGAAGGACTAGCGGGGGGCCAAGAGACCCAGTACTTC.

This clonotype occurred many times. The rearrangement joins TRBV2 to TRBJ2-5, with D perhaps matching TRBD2 (6 bases). Deletions cut 6 bases from V and 9 bases from J, with 14 bases between. The CDR3 spans 12 residues. Per the germline V gene, CDR1 is SNHLY and CDR2 is FYNNEI. The CDR3 region is CASRTSSSAQYF. CDR3 DNA sequence: TGTGCCAGCAGAACTAGCTCCTCCGCCCAGTACTTC.

The V call is TRBV24-1, the J call TRBJ1-2; 8 bases align to TRBD1. The germline gives CDR1 KGHDR, CDR2 SFDVKD. The V segment lost 5 bases and the J segment 4 bases; nucleotides outside the gene matches: 8. CDR3 length equals 15 residues. This CDR3 is CATSASTGDFYGYTF. CDR3 DNA: TGTGCCACCAGTGCCTCGACAGGGGACTTCTATGGCTACACCTTC.

The rearrangement links TRBV28 to TRBJ2-7, with a weak D call TRBD2 (6 bases). The germline CDR1 and CDR2 sequences are MDHEN and SYDVKM. The CDR3 extends over 13 amino acids. Trimming took off 6 bases at V and 2 bases at J, with 11 bases between the two ends. The CDR3 DNA reads TGTGCCAGCAGGAATGGACTAACCTACGAGCAGTACTTC. Protein: CASRNGLTYEQYF.

In its sample, this clonotype was seen many times. The chain has TRBV6-1 and TRBJ2-5, with 13 bases that match TRBD2. Losses at the gene ends were 5 bases for V and 4 bases for J; bases not matched to a gene: 10. Germline loops: CDR1 MNHNS, CDR2 SASEGT. The CDR3 loop spans 17 amino acids. The DNA for the CDR3 is TGTGCCAGCAGTCAGAGGACTAGCGGGAGTATGGGAGAGACCCAGTACTTC. Encoded protein: CASSQRTSGSMGETQYF.

V usage is TRBV29-1 and J usage is TRBJ2-7; no reliable D call. Trimming removed 2 bases from V and 4 bases from J, with 9 bases in between. This CDR3 is 12 amino acids long. Germline-derived CDR1 and CDR2 are SQVTM and ANQGSEA. CDR3 residues: CSVEFPSYEQYF. CDR3 coding DNA: TGCAGCGTTGAATTCCCCAGTTACGAGCAGTACTTC.

This chain connects TRBV27 to TRBJ2-3, with D perhaps matching TRBD1 or TRBD2 (5 bases each). The CDR3 contains 13 residues. Trimming cost V 6 bases and J 6 bases, with 13 bases left between them. CDR1 is MNHEY, CDR2 SMNVEV, per germline (reference sequence). The CDR3 sequence is CASRGVLLDTQYF. The DNA of the CDR3 is TGTGCCAGCAGGGGGGTTCTCTTGGATACGCAGTATTTT.

V usage is TRBV10-2 and J usage is TRBJ2-4; D is unclear. CDR1 is WSHSY and CDR2 is SAAADI in the germline V gene. There are 13 residues in the CDR3. With 0 bases removed from V and 7 bases from J, the gap between germline ends came to 7 bases. DNA for the CDR3: TGCGCCAGCAGTGAGTCGGACGGGAACATTCAGTACTTC. Residues: CASSESDGNIQYF.

V usage is TRBV6-4 and J usage is TRBJ1-4; no clear D gene. From germline, CDR1 is MRHNA and CDR2 SNTAGT. Trimming pared 9 bases from V and 5 bases from J, leaving 16 bases between. The CDR3 has 14 residues. CDR3 in DNA: TGTGCCAGAACTACGGACGGTGAAAATGAAAAACTGTTTTTT. Translated, it gives CARTTDGENEKLFF.